Following are 8 T cell receptor beta chains from one sample sequenced in a study of regulatory T cells in long-lasting Graves disease. Assembly of TCR beta libraries relied on iRepertoire HTBI primers together with Arm-PCR of CDR3 regions. TCRdb reprocessed the multiplex PCR reads with MiXCR, giving one entry per CDR3 protein. This sample has roughly 500,000 distinct CDR3 sequences; approximately 12% occur once, and the top ten carry about 8.3%. Regarding time point: newly diagnosed GD, antithyroid drugs for less than 3 months. PBMCs provided the RNA from which the TCR library was made. These data were also filed under a second study, of T cells in Graves' hyperthyroidism and ophthalmopathy.

Sequencing used peripheral blood mononuclear cells (PBMCs), obtained at new diagnosis, from a patient treated with antithyroid drugs. These receptors were collected from a woman in her 30s with Graves disease.

This chain uses TRBV4-2 with TRBJ1-3, with D unresolved. The V and J ends lost 1 base and 4 bases respectively, with 11 bases between them. The CDR3 contains 15 residues. Germline V gives CDR1 LGHNA, CDR2 YNFKEQ. The CDR3 DNA reads as TGTGCCAGCAGCCAAGTGGATAGGGTGGGAAACACCATATATTTT. As protein: CASSQVDRVGNTIYF.

Ten or more counts support this clonotype. The genes are TRBV5-6 and TRBJ1-1; no reliable D call. This CDR3 spans 14 amino acids. The germline V gene encodes CDR1 SGHDT and CDR2 YYEEEE. Trimming removed 3 bases from V and 0 bases from J, with 9 bases in between. CDR3 nucleotide sequence: TGTGCCAGCAGCTACGGACCTTTGAACACTGAAGCTTTCTTT. It specifies CASSYGPLNTEAFF.

The sample holds many counts of this clonotype. This rearrangement joins TRBV6-1 to TRBJ2-1; TRBD2 matches at 11 bases. CDR3 length: 15 amino acids. Trimming cost V 5 bases and J 0 bases; bases outside gene matches: 0. Germline V gene sequence: CDR1 MNHNS, CDR2 SASEGT. The CDR3 spells CASSTSGGSYNEQFF. The CDR3 DNA is TGTGCCAGCAGTACTAGCGGGGGCTCCTACAATGAGCAGTTCTTC.

This clonotype has ten or more counts. The V call is TRBV6-5, the J call TRBJ2-5; TRBD1 is a possible D gene (6 bases). Trimming removed 0 bases at V and 3 bases at J, with 11 bases between. CDR3 length: 15 residues. Germline loops: CDR1 MNHEY, CDR2 SVGAGI. CDR3 region: CASSYSGTLKETQYF. CDR3 nucleotide sequence: TGTGCCAGCAGTTACTCCGGGACACTGAAAGAGACCCAGTACTTC.

This clonotype has at least ten counts. The V and J genes are TRBV7-2 and TRBJ2-1; 8 bases map to TRBD2. The CDR3 runs to 15 residues. The V gene end was trimmed by 0 bases and the J gene end by 5 bases; junction bases not matched to a gene: 3. The germline CDR1 and CDR2 sequences are SGHTA and FQGNSA. As DNA, the CDR3 is TGTGCCAGCAGCTTAGCAGCGGGGGCCCACAATGAGCAGTTCTTC. It encodes CASSLAAGAHNEQFF.

This clonotype was detected only a few times. This rearrangement joins TRBV6-1 to TRBJ2-1; 13 nucleotides align to TRBD2. In germline, CDR1 is MNHNS, CDR2 SASEGT. CDR3 size: 15 residues. Germline trimming cut 4 bases from V and 11 bases from J; bases unmatched to any gene: 8. The CDR3 loop reads CASSGGLAGAQKQFF. The CDR3 nucleotides read TGTGCCAGCAGTGGCGGACTAGCGGGGGCCCAGAAGCAGTTCTTC.

V and J are TRBV28 and TRBJ1-6, with a weak D call TRBD1 (6 bases). With 5 bases removed from V and 9 bases from J, the gap between germline ends came to 17 bases. The germline V gene has CDR1 MDHEN and CDR2 SYDVKM. The CDR3 has 15 residues. CDR3: CASSLSDSSSSPLHF. In nucleotides, the CDR3 is TGTGCCAGCAGTCTCTCGGACAGTTCGAGTTCACCCCTCCACTTT.

This clonotype was seen at least ten times. The CDR3, as DNA: TGTGCCAGCAGCTTAGATTTGAGCGGGAGGGGGCACAATGAGCAGTTCTTC. Its protein is CASSLDLSGRGHNEQFF. The chain has TRBV11-3 and TRBJ2-1, with TRBD2 matching 10 bases. Germline V gene sequence: CDR1 SGHNT, CDR2 YENEEA. The CDR3 totals 17 residues. The trim removed 0 bases at V and 5 bases at J, leaving 7 bases unmatched.